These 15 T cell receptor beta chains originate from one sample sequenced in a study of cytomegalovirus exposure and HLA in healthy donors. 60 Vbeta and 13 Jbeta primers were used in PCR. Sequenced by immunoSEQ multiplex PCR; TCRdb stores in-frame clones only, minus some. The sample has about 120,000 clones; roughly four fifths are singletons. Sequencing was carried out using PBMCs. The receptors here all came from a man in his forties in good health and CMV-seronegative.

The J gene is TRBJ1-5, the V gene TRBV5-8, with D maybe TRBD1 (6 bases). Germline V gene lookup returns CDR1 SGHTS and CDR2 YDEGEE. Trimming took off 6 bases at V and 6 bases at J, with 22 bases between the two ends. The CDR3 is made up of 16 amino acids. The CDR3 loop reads CASNSPAGTLSQPQHF. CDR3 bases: TGTGCCAGCAACTCCCCCGCCGGGACATTGAGTCAGCCCCAGCATTTT.

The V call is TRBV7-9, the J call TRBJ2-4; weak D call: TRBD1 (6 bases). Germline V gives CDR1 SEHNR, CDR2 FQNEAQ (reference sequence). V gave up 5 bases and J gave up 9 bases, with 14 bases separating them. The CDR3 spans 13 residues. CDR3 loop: CASSQDRSGIQYF. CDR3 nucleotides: TGTGCCAGCAGCCAAGACAGGTCTGGCATTCAGTACTTC.

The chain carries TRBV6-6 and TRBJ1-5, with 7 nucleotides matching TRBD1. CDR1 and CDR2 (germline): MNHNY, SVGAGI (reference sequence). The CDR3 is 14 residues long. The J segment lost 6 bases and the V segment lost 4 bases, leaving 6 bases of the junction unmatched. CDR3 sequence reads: CASSSAQGTQPQHF. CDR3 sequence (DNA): TGTGCCAGCAGTTCCGCACAGGGGACTCAGCCCCAGCATTTT.

CDR3 in amino acids: CASSPGTSGIGQFF. The CDR3 nucleotides read TGTGCCAGCAGCCCTGGGACTAGCGGGATTGGGCAGTTCTTC. This chain joins TRBV27 and TRBJ2-1; 13 nucleotides line up with TRBD2. V was clipped by 6 bases and J by 12 bases; unmatched bases: 8. Per germline, CDR1 MNHEY and CDR2 SMNVEV (reference sequence). The CDR3 sequence is 14 residues long.

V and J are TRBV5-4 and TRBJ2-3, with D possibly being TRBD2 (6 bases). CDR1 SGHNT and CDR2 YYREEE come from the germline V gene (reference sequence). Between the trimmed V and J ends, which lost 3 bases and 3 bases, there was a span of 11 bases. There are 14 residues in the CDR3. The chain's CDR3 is CASSSSAETDTQYF. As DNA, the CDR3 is TGTGCCAGCAGCTCTAGCGCGGAAACAGATACGCAGTATTTT.

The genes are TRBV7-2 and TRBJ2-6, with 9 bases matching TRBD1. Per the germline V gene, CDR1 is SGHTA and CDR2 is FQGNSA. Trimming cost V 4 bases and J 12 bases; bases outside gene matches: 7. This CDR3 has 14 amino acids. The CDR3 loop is CASSSGQGSTVLTF. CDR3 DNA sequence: TGTGCCAGCAGCTCGGGACAGGGCTCGACCGTCCTGACTTTC. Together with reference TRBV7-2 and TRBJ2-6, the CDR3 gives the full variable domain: GAGVSQSPSNKVTEKGKDVELRCDPISGHTALYWYRQSLGQGLEFLIYFQGNSAPDKSGLPSDRFSAERTGGSVSTLTIQRTQQEDSAVYLCASSSGQGSTVLTFGAGSRLTVL.

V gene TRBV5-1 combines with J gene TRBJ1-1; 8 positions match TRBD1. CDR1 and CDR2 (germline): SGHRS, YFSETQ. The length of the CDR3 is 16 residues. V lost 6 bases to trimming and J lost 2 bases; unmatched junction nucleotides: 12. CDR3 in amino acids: CASTPGTGEGNTEAFF. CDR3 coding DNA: TGCGCCAGCACCCCCGGGACAGGTGAAGGAAACACTGAAGCTTTCTTT.

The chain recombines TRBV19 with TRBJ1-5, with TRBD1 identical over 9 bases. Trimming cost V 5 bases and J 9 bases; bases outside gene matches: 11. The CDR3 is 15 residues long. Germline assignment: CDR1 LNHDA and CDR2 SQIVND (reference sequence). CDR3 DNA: TGTGCCAGTAGTTTACTCCGGGACAGGGTGAGGCCCCAGCATTTT. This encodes CASSLLRDRVRPQHF.

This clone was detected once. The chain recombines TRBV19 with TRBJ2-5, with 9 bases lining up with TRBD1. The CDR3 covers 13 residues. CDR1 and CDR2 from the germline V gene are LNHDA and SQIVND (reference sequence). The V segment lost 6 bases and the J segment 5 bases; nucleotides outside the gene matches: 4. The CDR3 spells CASRKQGAETQYF. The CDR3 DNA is TGTGCCAGTAGGAAACAGGGGGCTGAGACCCAGTACTTC.

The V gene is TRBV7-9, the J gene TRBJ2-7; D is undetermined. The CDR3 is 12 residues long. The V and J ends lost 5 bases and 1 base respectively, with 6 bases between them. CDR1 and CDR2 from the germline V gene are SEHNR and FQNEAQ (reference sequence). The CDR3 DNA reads TGTGCCAGCAGCGCTCGGTCCTACGAGCAGTACTTC. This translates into CASSARSYEQYF.

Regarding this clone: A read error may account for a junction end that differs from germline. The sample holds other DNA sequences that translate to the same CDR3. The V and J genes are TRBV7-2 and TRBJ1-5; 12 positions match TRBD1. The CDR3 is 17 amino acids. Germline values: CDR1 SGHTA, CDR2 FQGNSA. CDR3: CASSRGTGGLGNQPQHF. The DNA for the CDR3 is TGCGCCAGCAGCCGCGGGACAGGGGGCTTAGGCAATCAGCCCCAGCATTTT.

Here the CDR3 reads CASSSGQGGPQETQYF. Written as DNA, the CDR3 is TGCGCCAGCAGCTCGGGACAGGGTGGACCTCAAGAGACCCAGTACTTC. The gene calls are TRBV5-1 and TRBJ2-5; 9 bases agree with TRBD1. CDR3 length equals 16 residues. CDR1 SGHRS and CDR2 YFSETQ come from the germline V gene. The ends lost 3 bases at V and 2 bases at J; junction bases unmatched: 8.

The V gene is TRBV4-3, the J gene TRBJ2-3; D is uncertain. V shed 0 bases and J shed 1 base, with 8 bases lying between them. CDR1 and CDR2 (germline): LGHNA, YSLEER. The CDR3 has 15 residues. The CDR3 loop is CASSQEPTGTDTQYF. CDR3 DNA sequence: TGCGCCAGCAGCCAAGAGCCTACAGGCACAGATACGCAGTATTTT.

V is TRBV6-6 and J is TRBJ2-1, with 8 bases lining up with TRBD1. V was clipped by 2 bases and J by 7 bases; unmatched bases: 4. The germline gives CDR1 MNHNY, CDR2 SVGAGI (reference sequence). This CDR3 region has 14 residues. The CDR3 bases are TGTGCCAGCAGTTACCTAACAGGGGGTAATGAGCAGTTCTTC. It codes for CASSYLTGGNEQFF.

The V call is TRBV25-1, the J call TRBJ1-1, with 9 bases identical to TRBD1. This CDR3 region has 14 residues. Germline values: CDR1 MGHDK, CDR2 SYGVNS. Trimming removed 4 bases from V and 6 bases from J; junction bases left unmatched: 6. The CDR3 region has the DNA TGTGCCAGCAGTGGCCGGGACAGGGTGTCTGAAGCTTTCTTT. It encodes CASSGRDRVSEAFF.